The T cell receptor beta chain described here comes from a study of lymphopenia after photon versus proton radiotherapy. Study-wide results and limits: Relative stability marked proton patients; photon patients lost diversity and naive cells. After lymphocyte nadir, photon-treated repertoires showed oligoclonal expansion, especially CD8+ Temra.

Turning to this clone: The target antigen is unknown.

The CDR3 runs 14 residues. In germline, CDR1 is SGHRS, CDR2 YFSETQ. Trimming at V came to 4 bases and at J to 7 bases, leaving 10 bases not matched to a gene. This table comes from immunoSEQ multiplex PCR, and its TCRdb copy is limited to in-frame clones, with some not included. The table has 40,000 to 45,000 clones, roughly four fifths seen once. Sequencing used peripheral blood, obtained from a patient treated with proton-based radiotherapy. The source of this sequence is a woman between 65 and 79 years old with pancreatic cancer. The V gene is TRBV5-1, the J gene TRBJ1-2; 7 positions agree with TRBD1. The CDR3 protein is CASSPIGQDGGYTF. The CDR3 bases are TGCGCCAGCAGCCCGATAGGACAGGACGGTGGCTACACCTTC.